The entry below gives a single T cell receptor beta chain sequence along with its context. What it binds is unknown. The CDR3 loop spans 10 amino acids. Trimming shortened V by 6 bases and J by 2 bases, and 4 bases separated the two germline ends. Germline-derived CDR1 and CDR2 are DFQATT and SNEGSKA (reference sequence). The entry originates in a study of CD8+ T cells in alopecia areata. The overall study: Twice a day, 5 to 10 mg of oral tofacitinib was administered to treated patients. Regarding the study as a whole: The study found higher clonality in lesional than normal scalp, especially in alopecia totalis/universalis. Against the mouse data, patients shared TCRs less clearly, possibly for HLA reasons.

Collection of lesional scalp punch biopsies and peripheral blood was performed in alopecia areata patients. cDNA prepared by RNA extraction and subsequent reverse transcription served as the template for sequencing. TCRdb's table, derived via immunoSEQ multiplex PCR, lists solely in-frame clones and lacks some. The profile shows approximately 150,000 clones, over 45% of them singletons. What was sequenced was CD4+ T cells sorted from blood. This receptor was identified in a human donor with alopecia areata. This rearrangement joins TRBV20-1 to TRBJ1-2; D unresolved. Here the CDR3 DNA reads TGCAGTGCCCCAAACTATGGCTACACCTTC. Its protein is CSAPNYGYTF.